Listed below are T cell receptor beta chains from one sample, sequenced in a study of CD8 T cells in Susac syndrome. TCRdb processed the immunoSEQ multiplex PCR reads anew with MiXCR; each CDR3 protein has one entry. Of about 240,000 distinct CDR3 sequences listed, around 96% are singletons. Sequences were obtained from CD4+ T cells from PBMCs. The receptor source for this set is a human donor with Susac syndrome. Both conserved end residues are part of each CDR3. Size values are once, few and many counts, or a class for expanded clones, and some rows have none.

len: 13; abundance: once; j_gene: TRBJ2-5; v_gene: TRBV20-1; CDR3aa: CSAYPGIEETQYF
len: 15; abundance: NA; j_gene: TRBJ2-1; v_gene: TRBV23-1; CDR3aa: CASTLGGGLGNEQFF
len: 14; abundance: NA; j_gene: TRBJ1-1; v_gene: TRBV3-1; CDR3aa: CASSQVKLNTEAFF
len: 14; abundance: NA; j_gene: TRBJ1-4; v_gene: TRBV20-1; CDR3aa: CSANGGRISEKLFF
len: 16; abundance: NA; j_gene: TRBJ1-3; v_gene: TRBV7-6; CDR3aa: CASSPIPGISGNTIYF
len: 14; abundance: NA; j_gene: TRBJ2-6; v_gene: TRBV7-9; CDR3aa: CASSSQAGANVLTF
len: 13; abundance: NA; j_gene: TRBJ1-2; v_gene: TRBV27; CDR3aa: CASSYRVGYGYTF
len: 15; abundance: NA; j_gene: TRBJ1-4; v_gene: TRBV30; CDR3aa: CAWSVSRGLYEKLFF
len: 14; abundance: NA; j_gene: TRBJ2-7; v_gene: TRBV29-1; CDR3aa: CSVRPGQGAYEQYF
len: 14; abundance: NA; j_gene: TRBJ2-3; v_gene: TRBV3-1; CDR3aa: CASSRGGKVDTQYF
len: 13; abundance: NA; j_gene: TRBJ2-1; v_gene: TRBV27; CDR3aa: CASKGYSYNEQFF
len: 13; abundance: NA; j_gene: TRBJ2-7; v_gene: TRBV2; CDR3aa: CASSEGELYEQYF
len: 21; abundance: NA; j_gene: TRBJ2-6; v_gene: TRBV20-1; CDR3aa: CSARDSRASGREVSGANVLTF
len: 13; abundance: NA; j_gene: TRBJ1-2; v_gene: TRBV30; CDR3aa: CAWNQQGAYGYTF
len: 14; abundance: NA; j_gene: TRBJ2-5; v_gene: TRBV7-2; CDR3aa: CASSPYGPQETQYF
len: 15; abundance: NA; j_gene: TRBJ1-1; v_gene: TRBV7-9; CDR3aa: CASSFTGGAGTEAFF
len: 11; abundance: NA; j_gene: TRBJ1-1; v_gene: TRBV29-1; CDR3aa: CSVSKNTEAFF
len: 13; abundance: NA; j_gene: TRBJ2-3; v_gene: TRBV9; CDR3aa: CASSASPADTQYF
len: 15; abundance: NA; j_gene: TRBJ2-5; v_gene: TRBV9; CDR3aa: CASSVGGRSQETQYF
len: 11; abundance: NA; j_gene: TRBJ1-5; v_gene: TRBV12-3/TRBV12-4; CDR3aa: CASSKNQPQHF
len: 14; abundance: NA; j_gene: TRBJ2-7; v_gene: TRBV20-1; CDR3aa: CSARSTGTIYEQYF
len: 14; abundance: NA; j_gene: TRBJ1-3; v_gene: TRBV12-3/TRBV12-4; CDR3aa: CASSLRETGNTIYF
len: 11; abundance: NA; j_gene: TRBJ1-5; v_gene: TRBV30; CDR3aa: CAWSENQPQHF
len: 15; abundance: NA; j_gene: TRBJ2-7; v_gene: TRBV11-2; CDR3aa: CASSQDGISSYEQYF
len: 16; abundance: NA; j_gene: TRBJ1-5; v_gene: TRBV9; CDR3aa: CASSVGPGTNNQPQHF
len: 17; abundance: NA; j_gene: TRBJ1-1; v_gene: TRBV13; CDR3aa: CASSLEPFVGENTEAFF
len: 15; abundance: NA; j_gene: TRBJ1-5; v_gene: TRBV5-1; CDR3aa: CASSIGTNSNQPQHF
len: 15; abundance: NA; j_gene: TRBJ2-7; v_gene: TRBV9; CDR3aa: CASSSGPLRTYEQYF
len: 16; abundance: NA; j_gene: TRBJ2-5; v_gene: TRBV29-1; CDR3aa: CSVEGPDGGARETQYF
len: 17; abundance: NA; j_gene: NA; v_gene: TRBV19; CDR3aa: CASTPGGVGLAAGEQYF
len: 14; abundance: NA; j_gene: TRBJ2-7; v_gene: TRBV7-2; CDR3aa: CASRETSGSDEQYF
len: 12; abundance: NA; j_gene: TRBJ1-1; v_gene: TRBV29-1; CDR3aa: CSVEQLNTEAFF
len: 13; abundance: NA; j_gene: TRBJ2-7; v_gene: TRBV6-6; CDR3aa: CASSYRGVHEQYF
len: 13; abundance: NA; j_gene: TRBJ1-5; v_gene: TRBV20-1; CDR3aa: CSARFLRDQPQHF
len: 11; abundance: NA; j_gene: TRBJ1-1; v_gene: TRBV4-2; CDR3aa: CASSQDFLAFF
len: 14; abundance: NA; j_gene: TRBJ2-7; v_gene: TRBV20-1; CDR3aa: CSAASGLASYEQYF
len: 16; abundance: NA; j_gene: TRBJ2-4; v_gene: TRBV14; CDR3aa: CASSRRDSLAKNIQYF
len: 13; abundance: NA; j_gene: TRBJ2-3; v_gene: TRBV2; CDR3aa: CASRLYVGDTQYF
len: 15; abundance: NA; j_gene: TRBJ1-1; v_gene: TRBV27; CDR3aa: CASSTRQYPNTEAFF
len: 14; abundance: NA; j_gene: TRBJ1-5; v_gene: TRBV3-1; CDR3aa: CASSQDFFNQPQHF
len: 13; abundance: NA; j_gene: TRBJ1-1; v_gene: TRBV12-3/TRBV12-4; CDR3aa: CASTRQGNTEAFF
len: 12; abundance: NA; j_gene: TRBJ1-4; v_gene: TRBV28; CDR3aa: CASSLRPEKLFF
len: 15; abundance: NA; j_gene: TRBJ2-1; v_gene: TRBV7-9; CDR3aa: CASSFSGYADNEQFF
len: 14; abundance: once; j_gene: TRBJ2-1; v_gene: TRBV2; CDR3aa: CASNSDRGGGEQFF
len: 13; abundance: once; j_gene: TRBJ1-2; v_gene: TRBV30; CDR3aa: CAWSAGPSYGYTF
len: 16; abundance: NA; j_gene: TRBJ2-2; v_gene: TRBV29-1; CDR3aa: CSVLVASGTLTGELFF
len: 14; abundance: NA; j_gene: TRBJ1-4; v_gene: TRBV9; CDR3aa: CARNWTIGYEKLFF
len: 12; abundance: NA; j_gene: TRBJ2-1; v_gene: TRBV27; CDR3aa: CASSQRTNEQFF